The present T cell receptor beta chain was sequenced within a study of type 1 regulatory T cells. Across the study: This in vitro CD4 product, T-allo10, is enriched for Tr1 cells and alloantigen-specific.

TCRdb itself ran the reads through MiXCR, one entry per CDR3 protein. The table shows approximately 6,000 distinct CDR3 sequences, with roughly a third occurring only once. Germline CDR1 is MNHEY and CDR2 is SVGAGI. V lost 6 bases to trimming and J lost 7 bases, with 20 bases between them. The CDR3 loop spans 15 amino acids. A few counts support this clonotype. Its antigen is as yet unknown. Whole-study results and caveats: Compared with non-type 1 regulatory T cells, type 1 regulatory T cells showed a more restricted TCR repertoire.

V gene TRBV6-5 combines with J gene TRBJ2-3; possibly TRBD2 for D (5 bases). The TCR comes from a human donor in good health. Sequences were obtained from cultured type 1 regulatory T (Tr1) cells, either the whole culture or a sorted fraction (not recorded which). The DNA of the CDR3 is TGTGCCAGCAGCTTAACTAGTGCTCTGGAGAATACGCAGTATTTT. As protein: CASSLTSALENTQYF.